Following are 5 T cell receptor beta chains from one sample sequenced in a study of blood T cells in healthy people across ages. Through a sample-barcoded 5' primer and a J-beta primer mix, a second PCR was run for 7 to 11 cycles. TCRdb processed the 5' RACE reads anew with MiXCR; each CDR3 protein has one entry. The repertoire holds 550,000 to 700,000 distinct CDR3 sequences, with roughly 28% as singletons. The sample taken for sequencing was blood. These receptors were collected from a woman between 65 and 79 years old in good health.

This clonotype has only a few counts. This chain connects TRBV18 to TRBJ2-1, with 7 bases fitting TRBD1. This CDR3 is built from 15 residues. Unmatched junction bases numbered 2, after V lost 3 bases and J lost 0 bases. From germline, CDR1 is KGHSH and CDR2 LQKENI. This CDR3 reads CASSPDRFSYNEQFF. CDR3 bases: TGTGCCAGCTCACCGGACAGGTTCTCCTACAATGAGCAGTTCTTC.

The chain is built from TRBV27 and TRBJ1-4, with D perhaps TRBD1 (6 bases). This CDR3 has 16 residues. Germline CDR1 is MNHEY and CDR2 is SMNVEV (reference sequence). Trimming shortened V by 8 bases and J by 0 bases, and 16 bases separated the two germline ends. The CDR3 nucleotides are TGTGCCAGCCAGAGGACAGTCGTTGCAACTAATGAAAAACTGTTTTTT. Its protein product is CASQRTVVATNEKLFF.

The CDR3 is CASAVIQETQYF. CDR3 nucleotide sequence: TGTGCCAGCGCGGTGATTCAAGAGACCCAGTACTTC. The gene calls are TRBV6-2 or TRBV6-3 and TRBJ2-5; no clear D. Between the trimmed V and J ends, which lost 8 bases and 2 bases, there was a span of 9 bases. The CDR3 extends over 12 amino acids. Germline V gene lookup returns CDR1 MNHEY and CDR2 SVGEGT.

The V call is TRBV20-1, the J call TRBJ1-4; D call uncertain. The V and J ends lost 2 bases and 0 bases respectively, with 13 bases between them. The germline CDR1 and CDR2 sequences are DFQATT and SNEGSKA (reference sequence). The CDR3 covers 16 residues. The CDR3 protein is CSARLPRRATNEKLFF. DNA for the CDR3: TGCAGTGCTAGACTCCCTAGGCGCGCAACTAATGAAAAACTGTTTTTT.

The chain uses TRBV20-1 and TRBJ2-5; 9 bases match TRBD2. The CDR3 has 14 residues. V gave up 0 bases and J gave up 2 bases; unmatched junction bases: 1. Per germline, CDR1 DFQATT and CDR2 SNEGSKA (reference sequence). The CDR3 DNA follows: TGCAGTGCTAGAGAGGGACTAGCACAAGAGACCCAGTACTTC. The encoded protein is CSAREGLAQETQYF.